The text below deals with one T cell receptor (beta chain). This CDR3 is built from 17 residues. V shed 1 base and J shed 0 bases, with 13 bases lying between them. Germline lookup yields CDR1 SGHVS and CDR2 FQNEAQ. The record originates from a study of blood T cell repertoires in COVID-19. Whole-study context: T cells, B-cell-depleted T cells, or PBMCs supplied cDNA or gDNA.

Clones were sequenced by immunoSEQ multiplex PCR, and TCRdb holds only the in-frame ones, with some missing. The data contain roughly 120,000 clones, roughly 88% of them singletons. V gene TRBV7-8 combines with J gene TRBJ1-3, with D possibly TRBD1 on 5 matching bases. The source of this sequence is a human donor in a cohort sampled during active COVID-19. Sequencing was carried out using peripheral blood. The CDR3 nucleotides are TGTGCCAGCAGCTTAGGACCGGGGGGTGGCTCTGGAAACACCATATATTTT. It yields the protein CASSLGPGGGSGNTIYF.